The rows below give T cell receptor beta chains drawn from one sample of a study of T cells in Graves' hyperthyroidism and ophthalmopathy. TCRdb independently ran MiXCR on the multiplex PCR reads; one entry per CDR3 protein. The sample lists fewer than 900,000 distinct CDR3 sequences, approximately 19% occurring once. Sequencing input: blood. The receptors here all came from a woman in her 50s with Graves' hyperthyroidism that later progressed to Graves' ophthalmopathy. Each CDR3 is given with its conserved first and last residue. A D gene is named only where the DNA matches it firmly. For some rows the clone size is stated as once, few or many, or as a class when expanded; others skip it.

V: TRBV12-5
D: TRBD1
size: NA
length: 15
J: TRBJ2-3
CDR3: CASGSHGDRGDTQYF
DNA: TGTGCTAGTGGTTCCCACGGGGACAGGGGAGATACGCAGTATTTT

V: TRBV12-3/TRBV12-4
D: NA
size: NA
length: 15
J: TRBJ2-5
CDR3: CASSLPNAGGETQYF
DNA: TGTGCCAGCAGTTTGCCAAACGCGGGTGGAGAGACCCAGTACTTC

V: TRBV6-1
D: NA
size: NA
length: 13
J: TRBJ1-1
CDR3: CASSQQRNTEAFF
DNA: TGTGCCAGCAGTCAACAGAGGAACACTGAAGCTTTCTTT

V: TRBV29-1
D: NA
size: few
length: 14
J: TRBJ2-3
CDR3: CSVEGGVLTYTQYF
DNA: TGCAGCGTTGAAGGAGGGGTGCTCACATATACGCAGTATTTT

V: TRBV20-1
D: NA
size: NA
length: 14
J: TRBJ2-2
CDR3: CSARRHSNTGELFF
DNA: TGCAGTGCTAGGAGACACTCGAACACCGGGGAGCTGTTTTTT

V: TRBV25-1
D: NA
size: few
length: 17
J: TRBJ2-7
CDR3: CASSPTGGGRGSYEQYF
DNA: TGTGCCAGCAGTCCAACTGGCGGGGGCAGGGGATCCTACGAGCAGTACTTC

V: TRBV5-1
D: TRBD1
size: NA
length: 14
J: TRBJ2-2
CDR3: CATHTGAQTGELFF
DNA: TGCGCCACCCATACAGGGGCGCAGACCGGGGAGCTGTTTTTT

V: TRBV6-4
D: NA
size: few
length: 14
J: TRBJ1-2
CDR3: CASSYSEGGYGYTF
DNA: TGTGCCAGCAGTTATTCAGAGGGAGGCTATGGCTACACCTTC

V: TRBV3-1
D: NA
size: few
length: 12
J: TRBJ1-1
CDR3: CASSPREPEAFF
DNA: TGTGCCAGCAGCCCCCGTGAGCCTGAAGCTTTCTTT

V: TRBV29-1
D: NA
size: NA
length: 13
J: TRBJ1-4
CDR3: CSVDGQGNEKLFF
DNA: TGCAGCGTTGACGGGCAGGGGAATGAAAAACTGTTTTTT

V: TRBV7-9
D: TRBD2
size: few
length: 16
J: TRBJ2-5
CDR3: CASSLISGGTEETQYF
DNA: TGTGCCAGCAGCTTAATAAGCGGGGGGACGGAAGAGACCCAGTACTTC

V: TRBV20-1
D: TRBD1
size: many
length: 15
J: TRBJ1-1
CDR3: CSARDIDRGNTEAFF
DNA: TGCAGTGCTAGAGATATCGACAGGGGGAACACTGAAGCTTTCTTT

V: TRBV7-7
D: TRBD1
size: many
length: 13
J: TRBJ2-7
CDR3: CASSPGQGDEQYF
DNA: TGTGCTAGCAGCCCGGGACAGGGTGACGAGCAGTACTTC

V: TRBV12-3/TRBV12-4
D: TRBD1
size: NA
length: 15
J: TRBJ2-1
CDR3: CASTDPGQGVNEQFF
DNA: TGTGCCAGCACTGATCCGGGACAGGGCGTAAATGAGCAGTTCTTC

V: TRBV7-9
D: NA
size: few
length: 11
J: TRBJ1-2
CDR3: CAGGLVGGYTF
DNA: TGTGCCGGGGGACTTGTAGGCGGCTACACCTTC

V: TRBV5-1
D: NA
size: NA
length: 14
J: TRBJ2-7
CDR3: CASSKGTLPYEQYF
DNA: TGCGCCAGCAGCAAGGGGACTCTTCCCTACGAGCAGTACTTC

V: TRBV11-2
D: NA
size: many
length: 13
J: TRBJ1-1
CDR3: CASSLDMGAEAFF
DNA: TGTGCCAGCAGCTTAGATATGGGGGCTGAAGCTTTCTTT

V: TRBV2
D: NA
size: few
length: 15
J: TRBJ2-5
CDR3: CASFGSKGALETQYF
DNA: TGTGCCAGCTTCGGGTCAAAAGGGGCCTTAGAGACCCAGTACTTC

V: TRBV20-1
D: NA
size: many
length: 12
J: TRBJ1-1
CDR3: CSASWRAVQAFF
DNA: TGCAGTGCTAGTTGGAGGGCAGTTCAGGCTTTCTTT

V: TRBV15
D: NA
size: NA
length: 15
J: TRBJ1-5
CDR3: CATSRTGLPNQPQHF
DNA: TGTGCCACCAGCCGGACCGGCCTCCCAAATCAGCCCCAGCATTTT

V: TRBV7-9
D: TRBD1
size: NA
length: 14
J: TRBJ1-1
CDR3: CASSPQTGGTEAFF
DNA: TGTGCCAGCAGCCCTCAGACAGGGGGCACTGAAGCTTTCTTT

V: TRBV20-1
D: TRBD1
size: NA
length: 14
J: TRBJ1-6
CDR3: CSAPGTADNSPLHF
DNA: TGCAGTGCGCCCGGGACAGCAGACAATTCACCCCTCCACTTT

V: TRBV7-2
D: TRBD1
size: many
length: 17
J: TRBJ2-5
CDR3: CASSLVGQGAGQETQYF
DNA: TGTGCCAGCAGCTTAGTTGGGCAGGGGGCAGGTCAAGAGACCCAGTACTTC

V: TRBV30
D: NA
size: many
length: 13
J: TRBJ2-7
CDR3: CAWSEGTMDEQYF
DNA: TGTGCCTGGAGTGAGGGGACCATGGACGAGCAGTACTTC

V: TRBV3-1
D: NA
size: NA
length: 14
J: TRBJ1-3
CDR3: CASSLKTRGDTIYF
DNA: TGTGCCAGCAGCCTCAAAACGCGAGGGGACACCATATATTTT

V: TRBV13
D: NA
size: NA
length: 15
J: TRBJ2-3
CDR3: CASSPGGAFTDTQYF
DNA: TGTGCCAGCAGCCCTGGAGGGGCCTTCACAGATACGCAGTATTTT

V: TRBV12-3/TRBV12-4
D: NA
size: NA
length: 16
J: TRBJ1-3
CDR3: CASSFTGGAPGNTVYF
DNA: TGTGCCAGCAGTTTCACGGGGGGGGCGCCTGGAAACACCGTATATTTT

V: TRBV11-2
D: NA
size: many
length: 12
J: TRBJ1-4
CDR3: CASSLVPEKLFF
DNA: TGTGCCAGCAGCTTAGTTCCGGAAAAACTGTTTTTT

V: TRBV6-1
D: NA
size: few
length: 10
J: TRBJ2-7
CDR3: CAYGGGKQYF
DNA: TGTGCGTATGGGGGCGGAAAGCAGTACTTC

V: TRBV6-1
D: NA
size: few
length: 14
J: TRBJ2-7
CDR3: CASSDDRQAHEQYF
DNA: TGTGCCAGCAGTGATGACCGTCAGGCGCATGAGCAGTACTTC

V: TRBV27
D: NA
size: few
length: 12
J: TRBJ2-7
CDR3: CASSFHPYEQYF
DNA: TGTGCCAGCAGTTTCCATCCCTACGAGCAGTACTTC

V: TRBV5-1
D: TRBD1
size: NA
length: 15
J: TRBJ1-5
CDR3: CASSQGQDSNQPQHF
DNA: TGCGCCAGCAGCCAGGGACAGGATAGCAATCAGCCCCAGCATTTT

V: TRBV18
D: NA
size: few
length: 13
J: TRBJ1-2
CDR3: CASSIKNPYGYTF
DNA: TGTGCCAGCTCAATCAAGAACCCCTATGGCTACACCTTC

V: TRBV12-5
D: TRBD2
size: many
length: 16
J: TRBJ2-5
CDR3: CASGSTGTSGEETQYF
DNA: TGTGCTAGTGGTTCGACCGGGACTAGCGGGGAAGAGACCCAGTACTTC

V: TRBV12-3/TRBV12-4
D: NA
size: NA
length: 14
J: TRBJ1-2
CDR3: CASSREGRSYGYTF
DNA: TGTGCCAGCAGTCGCGAGGGCCGTAGCTATGGCTACACCTTC

V: TRBV6-1
D: TRBD1
size: NA
length: 15
J: TRBJ1-1
CDR3: CASRVKTGGNTEAFF
DNA: TGTGCCAGCAGGGTAAAAACAGGGGGTAATACTGAAGCTTTCTTT

V: TRBV20-1
D: NA
size: NA
length: 14
J: TRBJ2-7
CDR3: CSARTRAGVYEQYF
DNA: TGCAGTGCTAGAACCCGGGCAGGGGTCTACGAGCAGTACTTC

V: TRBV27
D: NA
size: NA
length: 14
J: TRBJ1-2
CDR3: CASSLSGSPYGYTF
DNA: TGTGCCAGCAGTTTAAGCGGGTCACCCTATGGCTACACCTTC

V: TRBV9
D: NA
size: NA
length: 16
J: TRBJ1-6
CDR3: CASSVEEVSYNSPLHF
DNA: TGTGCCAGCAGCGTAGAGGAAGTTTCCTATAATTCACCCCTCCACTTT

V: TRBV7-8
D: TRBD2
size: many
length: 16
J: TRBJ2-5
CDR3: CASSLGLAGEGETQYF
DNA: TGTGCCAGCAGCCTTGGACTAGCGGGGGAGGGAGAGACCCAGTACTTC

V: TRBV19
D: NA
size: NA
length: 13
J: TRBJ1-5
CDR3: CASSIVVNQPQHF
DNA: TGTGCCAGTAGCATTGTAGTAAATCAGCCCCAGCATTTT

V: TRBV5-4
D: TRBD2
size: few
length: 15
J: TRBJ2-5
CDR3: CASRPPGLAGETQYF
DNA: TGTGCCAGCAGGCCTCCGGGACTAGCAGGAGAGACCCAGTACTTC

V: TRBV18
D: NA
size: many
length: 16
J: TRBJ1-1
CDR3: CASSPEGTPMNTEAFF
DNA: TGTGCCAGCTCACCGGAAGGTACCCCCATGAACACTGAAGCTTTCTTT

V: TRBV27
D: NA
size: many
length: 15
J: TRBJ1-2
CDR3: CASSSPKSGNYGYTF
DNA: TGTGCCAGCAGTTCCCCCAAGAGCGGAAACTATGGCTACACCTTC

V: TRBV5-1
D: TRBD2
size: NA
length: 15
J: TRBJ2-1
CDR3: CASSLGLAGAIEQFF
DNA: TGCGCCAGCAGCTTAGGACTAGCGGGGGCTATTGAGCAGTTCTTC

V: TRBV30
D: NA
size: NA
length: 13
J: TRBJ2-2
CDR3: CACGLVNTGELFF
DNA: TGTGCCTGTGGACTCGTGAACACCGGGGAGCTGTTTTTT

V: TRBV2
D: NA
size: NA
length: 17
J: TRBJ2-2
CDR3: CASSDGLQITNTGELFF
DNA: TGTGCCAGCAGCGACGGTCTCCAGATAACGAACACCGGGGAGCTGTTTTTT

V: TRBV4-1
D: TRBD1
size: NA
length: 14
J: TRBJ2-1
CDR3: CASSRAQGANEQFF
DNA: TGCGCCAGCAGCCGAGCTCAGGGGGCAAATGAGCAGTTCTTC